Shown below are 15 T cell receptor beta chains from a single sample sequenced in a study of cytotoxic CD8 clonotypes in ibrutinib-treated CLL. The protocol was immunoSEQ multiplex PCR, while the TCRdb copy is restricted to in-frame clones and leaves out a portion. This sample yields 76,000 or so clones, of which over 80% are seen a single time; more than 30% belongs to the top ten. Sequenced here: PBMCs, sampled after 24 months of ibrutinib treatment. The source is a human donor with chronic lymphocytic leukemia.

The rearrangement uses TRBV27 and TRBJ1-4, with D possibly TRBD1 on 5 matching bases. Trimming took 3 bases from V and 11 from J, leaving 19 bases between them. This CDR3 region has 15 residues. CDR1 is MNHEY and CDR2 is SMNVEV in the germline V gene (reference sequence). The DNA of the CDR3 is TGTGCCAGCAGTTTCCAAAGGCCGCAAAGGGACAAACTGTTTTTT. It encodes CASSFQRPQRDKLFF.

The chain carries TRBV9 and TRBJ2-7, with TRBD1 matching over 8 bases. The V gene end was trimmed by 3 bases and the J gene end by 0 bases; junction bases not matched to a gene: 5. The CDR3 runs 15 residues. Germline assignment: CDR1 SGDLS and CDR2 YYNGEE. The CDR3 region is CASSASDRASYEQYF. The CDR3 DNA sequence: TGTGCCAGCAGCGCCTCGGACAGGGCCTCCTACGAGCAGTACTTC.

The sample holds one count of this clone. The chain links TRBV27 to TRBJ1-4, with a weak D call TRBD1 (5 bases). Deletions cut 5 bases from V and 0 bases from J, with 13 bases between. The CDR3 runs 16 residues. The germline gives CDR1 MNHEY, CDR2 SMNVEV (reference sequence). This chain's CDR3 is CASSIRGGSTNEKLFF. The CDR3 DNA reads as TGTGCCAGCAGTATCCGGGGGGGATCAACTAATGAAAAACTGTTTTTT. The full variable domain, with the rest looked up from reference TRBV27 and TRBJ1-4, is EAQVTQNPRYLITVTGKKLTVTCSQNMNHEYMSWYRQDPGLGLRQIYYSMNVEVTDKGDVPEGYKVSRKEKRNFPLILESPSPNQTSLYFCASSIRGGSTNEKLFFGSGTQLSVL.

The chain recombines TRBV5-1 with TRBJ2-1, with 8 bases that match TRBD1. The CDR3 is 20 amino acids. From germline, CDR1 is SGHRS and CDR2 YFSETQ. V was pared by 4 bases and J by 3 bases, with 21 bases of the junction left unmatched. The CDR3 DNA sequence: TGCGCCAGCAGCGGCCCGGACAGGGTGGTCCCTAGGGATGACTACAATGAGCAGTTCTTC. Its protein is CASSGPDRVVPRDDYNEQFF.

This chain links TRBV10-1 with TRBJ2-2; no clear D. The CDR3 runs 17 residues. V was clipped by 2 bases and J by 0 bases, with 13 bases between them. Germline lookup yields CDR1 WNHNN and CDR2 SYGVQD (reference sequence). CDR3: CASSEEGTPTNTGELFF. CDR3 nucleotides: TGCGCCAGCAGTGAGGAAGGAACCCCCACGAACACCGGGGAGCTGTTTTTT.

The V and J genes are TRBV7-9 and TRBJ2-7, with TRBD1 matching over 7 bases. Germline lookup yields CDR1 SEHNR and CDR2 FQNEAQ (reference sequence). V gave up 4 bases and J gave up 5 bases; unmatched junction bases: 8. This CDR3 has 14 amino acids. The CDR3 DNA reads TGTGCCAGCAGCTCAGCGACAGGGAGCCACGAGCAGTACTTC. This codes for CASSSATGSHEQYF.

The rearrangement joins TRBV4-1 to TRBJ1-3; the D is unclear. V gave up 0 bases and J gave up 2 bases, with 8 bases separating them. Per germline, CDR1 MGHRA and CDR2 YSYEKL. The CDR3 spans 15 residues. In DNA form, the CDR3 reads TGCGCCAGCAGCCAAGAAACGGCGCCTGGAAACACCATATATTTT. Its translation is CASSQETAPGNTIYF.

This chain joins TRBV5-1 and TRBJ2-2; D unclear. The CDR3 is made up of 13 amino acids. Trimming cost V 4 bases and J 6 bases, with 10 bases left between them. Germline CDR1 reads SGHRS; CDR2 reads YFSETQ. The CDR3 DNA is TGCGCCAGCAGCGAGGCTAGGGCCGGGGAGCTGTTTTTT. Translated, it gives CASSEARAGELFF.

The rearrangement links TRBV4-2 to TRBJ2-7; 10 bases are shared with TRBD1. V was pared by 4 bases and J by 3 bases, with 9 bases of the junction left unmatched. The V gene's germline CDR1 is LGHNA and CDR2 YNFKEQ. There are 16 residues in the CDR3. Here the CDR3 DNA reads TGTGCCAGCAGCCGCCCCGGGACAGGGGTTTTCTACGAGCAGTACTTC. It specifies CASSRPGTGVFYEQYF.

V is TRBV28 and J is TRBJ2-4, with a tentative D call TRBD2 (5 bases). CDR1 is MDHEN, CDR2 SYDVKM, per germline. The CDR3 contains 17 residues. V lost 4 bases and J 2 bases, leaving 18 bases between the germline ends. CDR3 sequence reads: CASSSPHDPTTKNIQYF. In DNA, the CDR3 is TGTGCCAGCAGTTCTCCCCACGATCCGACTACCAAAAACATTCAGTACTTC.

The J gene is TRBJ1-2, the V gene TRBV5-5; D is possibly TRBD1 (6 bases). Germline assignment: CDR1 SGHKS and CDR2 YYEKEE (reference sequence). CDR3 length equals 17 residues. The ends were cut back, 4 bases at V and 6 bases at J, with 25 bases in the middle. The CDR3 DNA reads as TGTGCCAGCAGCCTGGCCATACTCCAGGGGAGGCGGAATGGCTACACCTTC. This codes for CASSLAILQGRRNGYTF. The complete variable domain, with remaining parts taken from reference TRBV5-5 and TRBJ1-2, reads DAGVTQSPTHLIKTRGQQVTLRCSPISGHKSVSWYQQVLGQGPQFIFQYYEKEERGRGNFPDRFSARQFPNYSSELNVNALLLGDSALYLCASSLAILQGRRNGYTFGSGTRLTVV.

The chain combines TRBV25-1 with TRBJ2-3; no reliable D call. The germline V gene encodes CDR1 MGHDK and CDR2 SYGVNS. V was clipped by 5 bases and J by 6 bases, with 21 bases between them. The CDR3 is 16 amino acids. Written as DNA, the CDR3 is TGTGCCAGCAGTCGAAGGTCCCTATCCTGGGCCGATACGCAGTATTTT. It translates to CASSRRSLSWADTQYF.

For the CDR3, the DNA is TGTGCCAGCAGCCAAGACAGGGGAGATTATGAAAAACTGTTTTTT. Amino acid sequence: CASSQDRGDYEKLFF. The chain carries TRBV4-2 and TRBJ1-4; D might be TRBD1 (6 bases). Per the germline V gene, CDR1 is LGHNA and CDR2 is YNFKEQ. V lost 0 bases to trimming and J lost 6 bases, with 11 bases between them. The CDR3 sequence is 15 residues long.

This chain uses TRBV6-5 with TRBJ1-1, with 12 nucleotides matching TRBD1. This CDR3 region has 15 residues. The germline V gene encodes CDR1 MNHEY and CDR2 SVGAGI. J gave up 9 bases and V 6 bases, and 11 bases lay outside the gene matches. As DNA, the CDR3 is TGTGCCAGCAGCCCATCCGGGACAGGGGGCAGGCAAGCTTTCTTT. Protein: CASSPSGTGGRQAFF.

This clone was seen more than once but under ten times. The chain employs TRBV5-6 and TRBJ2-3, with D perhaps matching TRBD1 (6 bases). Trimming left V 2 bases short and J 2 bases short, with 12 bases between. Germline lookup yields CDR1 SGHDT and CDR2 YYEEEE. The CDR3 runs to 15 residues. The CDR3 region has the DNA TGTGCCAGCAGCTTTCTACAGGGAAACACAGATACGCAGTATTTT. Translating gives CASSFLQGNTDTQYF.